This T cell receptor (beta chain) was documented in a study of cytomegalovirus exposure and HLA in healthy donors. Regarding the study as a whole: Overall, approximately 150 TCR beta chains were annotated as cytomegalovirus-associated. TCR beta V- and J-gene trimming was later associated with a missense DCLRE1C variant.

With 60 Vbeta and 13 Jbeta primers, the PCR was carried out. The method was immunoSEQ multiplex PCR; TCRdb's version includes in-frame clones alone and lacks a portion of them. There are under 150,000 clones in the sample; 55% to 75% occur only once, and 2.9% lies in the top ten. This clone appeared once. Its antigen is still unknown. This clonotype originated in a human donor in good health. Material: PBMCs.

The CDR3 sequence is CASSYSSRGLENTIYF. CDR3 in DNA: TGTGCCAGCAGTTACTCGTCCAGGGGGCTTGAAAACACCATATATTTT. The chain couples TRBV6-5 to TRBJ1-3; TRBD1 agrees at 8 bases. Germline lookup yields CDR1 MNHEY and CDR2 SVGAGI. The CDR3 is 16 residues long. Trimming took 0 bases from V and 6 from J; bases not matched to a gene: 7.